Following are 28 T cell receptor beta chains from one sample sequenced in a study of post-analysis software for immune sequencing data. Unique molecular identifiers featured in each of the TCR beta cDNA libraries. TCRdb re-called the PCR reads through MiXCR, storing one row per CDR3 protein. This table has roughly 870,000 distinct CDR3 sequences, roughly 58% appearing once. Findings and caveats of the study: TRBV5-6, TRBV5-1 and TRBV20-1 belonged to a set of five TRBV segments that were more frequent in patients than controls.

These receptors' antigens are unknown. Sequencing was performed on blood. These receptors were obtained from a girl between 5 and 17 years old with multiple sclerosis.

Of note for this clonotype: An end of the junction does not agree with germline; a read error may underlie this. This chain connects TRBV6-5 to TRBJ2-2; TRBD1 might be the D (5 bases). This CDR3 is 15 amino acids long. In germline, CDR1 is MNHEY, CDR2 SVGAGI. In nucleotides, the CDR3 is TGTGCCGGCAGTTACTCCACAGGGAACACCGGGGAGCTGTTTTTT. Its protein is CAGSYSTGNTGELFF.

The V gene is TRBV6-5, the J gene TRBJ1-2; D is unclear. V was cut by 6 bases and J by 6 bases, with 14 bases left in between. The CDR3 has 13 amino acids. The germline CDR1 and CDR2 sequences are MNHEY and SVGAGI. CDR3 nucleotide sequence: TGTGCCAGCAGCCATCCGGAGGGAGATGGCTACACCTTC. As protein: CASSHPEGDGYTF.

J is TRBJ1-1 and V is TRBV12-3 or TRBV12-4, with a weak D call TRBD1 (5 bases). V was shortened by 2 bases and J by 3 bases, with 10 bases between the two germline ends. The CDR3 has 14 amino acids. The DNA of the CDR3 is TGTGCCAGCAGTTTAAACAGGAAAGACACTGAAGCTTTCTTT. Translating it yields CASSLNRKDTEAFF.

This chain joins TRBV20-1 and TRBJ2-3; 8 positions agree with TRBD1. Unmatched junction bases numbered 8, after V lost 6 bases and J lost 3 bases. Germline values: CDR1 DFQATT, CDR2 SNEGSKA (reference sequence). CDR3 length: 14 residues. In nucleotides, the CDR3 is TGCAGTGCGGCAAGACAGGGGACGACAGATACGCAGTATTTT. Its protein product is CSAARQGTTDTQYF.

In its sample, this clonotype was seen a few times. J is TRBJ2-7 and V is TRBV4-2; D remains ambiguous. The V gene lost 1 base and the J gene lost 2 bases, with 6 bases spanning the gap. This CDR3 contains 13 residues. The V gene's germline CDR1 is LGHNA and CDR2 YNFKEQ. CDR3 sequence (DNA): TGTGCCAGCAGCCAAGTGATCACCTACGAGCAGTACTTC. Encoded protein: CASSQVITYEQYF.

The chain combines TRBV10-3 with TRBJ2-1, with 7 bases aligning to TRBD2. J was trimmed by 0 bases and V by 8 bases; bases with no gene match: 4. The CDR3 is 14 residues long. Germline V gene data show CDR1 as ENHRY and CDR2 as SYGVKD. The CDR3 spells CAIGEGSSYNEQFF. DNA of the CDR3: TGTGCCATCGGGGAGGGGAGCTCCTACAATGAGCAGTTCTTC.

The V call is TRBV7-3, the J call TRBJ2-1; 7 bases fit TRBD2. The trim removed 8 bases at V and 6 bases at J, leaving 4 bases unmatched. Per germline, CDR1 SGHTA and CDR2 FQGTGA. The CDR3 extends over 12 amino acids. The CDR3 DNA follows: TGTGCCAGCTCTGGGGGGGGCAATGAGCAGTTCTTC. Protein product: CASSGGGNEQFF.

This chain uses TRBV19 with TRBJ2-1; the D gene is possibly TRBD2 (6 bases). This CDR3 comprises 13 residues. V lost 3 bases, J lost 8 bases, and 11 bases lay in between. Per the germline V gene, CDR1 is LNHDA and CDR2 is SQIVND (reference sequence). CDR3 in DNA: TGTGCCAGTAGTATCGTCAGGGACTATGAGCAGTTCTTC. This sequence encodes CASSIVRDYEQFF.

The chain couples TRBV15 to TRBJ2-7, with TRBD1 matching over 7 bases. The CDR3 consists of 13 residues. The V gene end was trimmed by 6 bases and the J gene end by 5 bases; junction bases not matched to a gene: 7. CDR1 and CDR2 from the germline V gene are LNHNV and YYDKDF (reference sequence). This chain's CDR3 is CATSKTGQDEQYF. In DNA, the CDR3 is TGTGCCACCAGTAAGACAGGGCAGGACGAGCAGTACTTC.

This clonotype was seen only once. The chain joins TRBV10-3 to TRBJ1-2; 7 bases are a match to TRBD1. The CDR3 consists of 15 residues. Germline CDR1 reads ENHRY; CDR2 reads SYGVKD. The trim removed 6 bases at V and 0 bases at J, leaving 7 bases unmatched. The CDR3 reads CAIRVTGTANYGYTF. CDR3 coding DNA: TGTGCCATCAGGGTAACCGGGACAGCTAACTATGGCTACACCTTC.

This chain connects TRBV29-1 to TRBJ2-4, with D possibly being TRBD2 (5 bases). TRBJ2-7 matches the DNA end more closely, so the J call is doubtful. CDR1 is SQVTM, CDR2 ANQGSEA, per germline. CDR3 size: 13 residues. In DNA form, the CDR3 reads TGCAGCGTTGGCCGGGAACCTACCTACGAGCAGTACTTC. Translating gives CSVGREPTYEQYF.

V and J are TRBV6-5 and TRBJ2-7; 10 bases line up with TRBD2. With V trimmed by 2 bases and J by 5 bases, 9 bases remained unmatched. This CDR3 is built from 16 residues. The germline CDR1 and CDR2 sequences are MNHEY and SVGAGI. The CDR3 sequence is CASSYRWASGSHEQYF. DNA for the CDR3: TGTGCCAGCAGTTACAGGTGGGCTAGCGGGAGTCACGAGCAGTACTTC.

The chain's CDR3 is CASSWDGYGYTF. The CDR3 region has the DNA TGTGCCAGCAGCTGGGACGGCTATGGCTACACCTTC. The genes are TRBV6-2 or TRBV6-3 and TRBJ1-2; possibly TRBD1 for D (5 bases). The V gene's germline CDR1 is MNHEY and CDR2 SVGEGT. V was trimmed by 6 bases and J by 4 bases, leaving 9 bases between them. The CDR3 has 12 amino acids.

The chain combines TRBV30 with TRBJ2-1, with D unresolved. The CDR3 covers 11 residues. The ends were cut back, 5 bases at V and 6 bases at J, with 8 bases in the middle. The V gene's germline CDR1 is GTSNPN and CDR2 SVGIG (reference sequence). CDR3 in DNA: TGTGCCTGGGGGAACTTCAATGAGCAGTTCTTC. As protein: CAWGNFNEQFF.

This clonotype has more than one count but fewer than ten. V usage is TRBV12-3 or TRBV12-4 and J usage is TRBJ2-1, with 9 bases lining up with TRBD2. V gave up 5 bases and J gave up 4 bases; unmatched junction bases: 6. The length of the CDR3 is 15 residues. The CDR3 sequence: CASSSSGRGYNEQFF. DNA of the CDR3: TGTGCCAGCAGTAGTAGCGGGAGAGGATACAATGAGCAGTTCTTC.

CDR3 sequence: CASSVALGPVGSEQYF. In nucleotides, the CDR3 is TGTGCCAGCAGCGTCGCCTTGGGACCCGTAGGCTCCGAGCAGTACTTC. This chain connects TRBV9 to TRBJ2-4; perhaps D is TRBD1 or TRBD2 (5 bases each). The last part of the DNA fits TRBJ2-7 better; the J call may be wrong. The germline V gene has CDR1 SGDLS and CDR2 YYNGEE. The CDR3 sequence is 16 residues long.

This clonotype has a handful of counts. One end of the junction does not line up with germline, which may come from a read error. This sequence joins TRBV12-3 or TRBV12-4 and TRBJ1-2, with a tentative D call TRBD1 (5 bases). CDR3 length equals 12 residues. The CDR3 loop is CASSFRGYGYTF. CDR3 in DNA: TGTGCCAGTAGTTTTAGGGGATATGGCTACACCTTC.

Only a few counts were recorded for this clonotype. The CDR3 here is CASSQGAGGSNEQFF. Written as DNA, the CDR3 is TGCGCCAGCAGCCAAGGGGCAGGGGGTAGCAATGAGCAGTTCTTC. This chain joins TRBV4-1 and TRBJ2-1; TRBD1 matches 7 bases. Germline CDR1 and CDR2: MGHRA and YSYEKL. This CDR3 has 15 residues. V dropped 1 base and J dropped 6; count of bases not matched to a gene: 6.

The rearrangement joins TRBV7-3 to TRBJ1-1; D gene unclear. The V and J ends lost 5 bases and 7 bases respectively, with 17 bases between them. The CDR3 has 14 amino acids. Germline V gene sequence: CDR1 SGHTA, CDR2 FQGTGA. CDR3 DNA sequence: TGTGCCAGCAGCCTCTCCCTTCCCGAGAGTGAAGCTTTCTTT. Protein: CASSLSLPESEAFF.

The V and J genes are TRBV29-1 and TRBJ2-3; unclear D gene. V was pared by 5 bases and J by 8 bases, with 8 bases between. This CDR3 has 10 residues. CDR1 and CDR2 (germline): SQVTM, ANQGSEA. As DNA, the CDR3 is TGCAGCGTTAACTTGGGTACGCAGTATTTT. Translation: CSVNLGTQYF.

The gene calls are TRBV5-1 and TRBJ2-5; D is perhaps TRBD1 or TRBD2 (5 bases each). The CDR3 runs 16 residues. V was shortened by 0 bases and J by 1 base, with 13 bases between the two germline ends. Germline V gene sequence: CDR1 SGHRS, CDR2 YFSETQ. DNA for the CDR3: TGCGCCAGCAGCTTGGGGCTAGCTAGGGGCCAAGAGACCCAGTACTTC. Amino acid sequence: CASSLGLARGQETQYF.

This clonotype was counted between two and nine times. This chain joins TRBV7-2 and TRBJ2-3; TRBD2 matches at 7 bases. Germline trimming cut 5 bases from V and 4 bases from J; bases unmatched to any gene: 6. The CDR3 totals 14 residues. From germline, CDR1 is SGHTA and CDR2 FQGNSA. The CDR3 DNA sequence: TGTGCCAGCAGCCCCCGGACTAGTCCAGATACGCAGTATTTT. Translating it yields CASSPRTSPDTQYF. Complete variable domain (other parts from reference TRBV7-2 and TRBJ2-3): GAGVSQSPSNKVTEKGKDVELRCDPISGHTALYWYRQSLGQGLEFLIYFQGNSAPDKSGLPSDRFSAERTGGSVSTLTIQRTQQEDSAVYLCASSPRTSPDTQYFGPGTRLTVL.

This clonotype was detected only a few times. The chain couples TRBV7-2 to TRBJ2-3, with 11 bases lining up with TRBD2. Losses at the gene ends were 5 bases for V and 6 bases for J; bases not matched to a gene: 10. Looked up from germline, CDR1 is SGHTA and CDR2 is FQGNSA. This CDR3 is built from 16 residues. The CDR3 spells CASSATPTSGADTQYF. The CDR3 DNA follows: TGTGCCAGCAGCGCCACCCCGACTAGCGGGGCGGATACGCAGTATTTT. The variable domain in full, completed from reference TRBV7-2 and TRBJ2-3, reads GAGVSQSPSNKVTEKGKDVELRCDPISGHTALYWYRQSLGQGLEFLIYFQGNSAPDKSGLPSDRFSAERTGGSVSTLTIQRTQQEDSAVYLCASSATPTSGADTQYFGPGTRLTVL.

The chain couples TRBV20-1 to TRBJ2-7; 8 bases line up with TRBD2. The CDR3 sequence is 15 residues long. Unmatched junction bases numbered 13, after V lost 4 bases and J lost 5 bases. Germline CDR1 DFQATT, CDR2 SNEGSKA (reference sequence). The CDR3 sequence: CSATGAGGHRDEQYF. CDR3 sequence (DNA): TGCAGTGCTACGGGGGCGGGAGGCCACAGGGACGAGCAGTACTTC.

This CDR3 reads CASSSTSTSTDTQYF. The CDR3 DNA follows: TGTGCCAGCAGCTCGACTTCAACTAGCACAGATACGCAGTATTTT. This rearrangement joins TRBV7-9 to TRBJ2-3; unclear D gene. The CDR3 contains 15 residues. Germline CDR1 reads SEHNR; CDR2 reads FQNEAQ (reference sequence). V was shortened by 4 bases and J by 0 bases, with 11 bases between the two germline ends.

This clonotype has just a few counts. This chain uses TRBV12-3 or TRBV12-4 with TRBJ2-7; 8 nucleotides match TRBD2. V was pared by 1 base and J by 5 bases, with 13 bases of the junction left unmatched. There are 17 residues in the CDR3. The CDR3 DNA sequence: TGTGCCAGCAGTTTAGAACTAGCGGAAAAAGCCGGTAACGAGCAGTACTTC. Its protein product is CASSLELAEKAGNEQYF.

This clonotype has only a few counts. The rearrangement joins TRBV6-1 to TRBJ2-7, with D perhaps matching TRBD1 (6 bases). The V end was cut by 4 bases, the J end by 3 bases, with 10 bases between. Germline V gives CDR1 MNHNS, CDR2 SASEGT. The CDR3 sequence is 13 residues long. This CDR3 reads CASSALQGYEQYF. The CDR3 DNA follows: TGTGCCAGCAGTGCATTACAGGGCTACGAGCAGTACTTC.

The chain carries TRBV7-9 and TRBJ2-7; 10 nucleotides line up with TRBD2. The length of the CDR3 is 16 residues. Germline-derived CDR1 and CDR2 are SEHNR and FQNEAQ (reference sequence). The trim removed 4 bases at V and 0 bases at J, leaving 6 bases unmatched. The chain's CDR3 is CASSSPLAGASYEQYF. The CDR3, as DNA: TGTGCCAGCAGCTCGCCGCTAGCGGGAGCCTCCTACGAGCAGTACTTC.